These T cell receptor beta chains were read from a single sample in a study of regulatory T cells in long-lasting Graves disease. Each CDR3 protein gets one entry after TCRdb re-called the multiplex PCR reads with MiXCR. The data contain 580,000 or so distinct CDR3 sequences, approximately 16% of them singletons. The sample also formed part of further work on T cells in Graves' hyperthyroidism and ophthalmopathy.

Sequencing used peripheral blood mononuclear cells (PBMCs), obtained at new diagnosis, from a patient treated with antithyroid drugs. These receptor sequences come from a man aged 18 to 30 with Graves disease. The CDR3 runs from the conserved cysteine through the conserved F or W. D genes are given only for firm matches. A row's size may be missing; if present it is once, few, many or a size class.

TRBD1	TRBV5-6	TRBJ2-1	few	CASSYRGQGALYEQFF	TGTGCCAGCAGCTACCGGGGACAGGGGGCCCTCTATGAGCAGTTCTTC
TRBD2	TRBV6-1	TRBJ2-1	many	CASRIAGPYNEQFF	TGTGCCTCACGGATAGCGGGACCCTACAATGAGCAGTTCTTC
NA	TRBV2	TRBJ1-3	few	CASSAFGNTIYF	TGTGCCAGCAGTGCCTTTGGAAACACCATATATTTT
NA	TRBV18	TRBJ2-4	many	CASSPGVRGTIPTNIQYF	TGTGCCAGCTCACCAGGAGTACGCGGGACCATTCCCACTAACATTCAGTACTTC
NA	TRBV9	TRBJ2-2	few	CASSVLGMSNTGELFF	TGTGCCAGCAGCGTATTGGGGATGTCGAACACCGGGGAGCTGTTTTTT
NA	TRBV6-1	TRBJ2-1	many	CASSEAGYNEQFF	TGTGCCAGCAGTGAGGCAGGGTACAATGAGCAGTTCTTC
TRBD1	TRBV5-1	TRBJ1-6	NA	CASSTGGQDSPLHF	TGCGCCAGCAGCACCGGGGGACAGGATTCACCCCTCCACTTT
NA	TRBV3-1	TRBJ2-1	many	CASSQEIYRDNEQFF	TGTGCCAGCAGCCAAGAAATTTACAGGGACAATGAGCAGTTCTTC
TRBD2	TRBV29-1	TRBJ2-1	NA	CSVGPTTGGGDEQFF	TGCAGCGTTGGGCCCACTACGGGGGGTGGAGATGAGCAGTTCTTC
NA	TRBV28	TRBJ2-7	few	CASSLFGGGSYEQYF	TGTGCCAGCAGTTTATTCGGGGGAGGCTCCTACGAGCAGTACTTC
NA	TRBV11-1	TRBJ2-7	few	CASSKSPYEQYF	TGTGCCAGCAGCAAGTCCCCCTACGAGCAGTACTTC
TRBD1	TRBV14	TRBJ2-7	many	CASSRRDRAPDEQYF	TGTGCCAGCAGCCGCCGGGACAGGGCACCCGACGAGCAGTACTTC
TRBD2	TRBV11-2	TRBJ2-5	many	CASIGTTSGIQETQYF	TGTGCCAGCATCGGAACTACTAGCGGGATCCAAGAGACCCAGTACTTC
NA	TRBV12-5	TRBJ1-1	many	CASGSPSGENTEAFF	TGTGCTAGTGGCTCCCCTTCGGGGGAGAACACTGAAGCTTTCTTT
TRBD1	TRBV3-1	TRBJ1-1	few	CASSLGTGVHTEAFF	TGTGCCAGCAGCCTCGGGACAGGGGTCCACACTGAAGCTTTCTTT
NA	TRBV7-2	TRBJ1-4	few	CASSLRGAFNEKLFF	TGTGCCAGCAGCTTAAGGGGGGCCTTTAATGAAAAACTGTTTTTT
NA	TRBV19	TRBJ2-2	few	CASALGGTNTGELFF	TGTGCCAGTGCCCTAGGTGGCACTAACACCGGGGAGCTGTTTTTT
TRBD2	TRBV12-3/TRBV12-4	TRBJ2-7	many	CASRDTSASYEQYF	TGTGCCAGCAGAGATACTAGCGCCTCCTACGAGCAGTACTTC
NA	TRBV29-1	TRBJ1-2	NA	CSVEDRFLANYGYTF	TGCAGCGTTGAGGACAGATTCTTAGCTAACTATGGCTACACCTTC
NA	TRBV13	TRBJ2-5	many	CASSARRTQETQYF	TGTGCCAGCAGCGCACGACGGACCCAAGAGACCCAGTACTTC
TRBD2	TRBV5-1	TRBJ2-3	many	CASSFAASGGPGTQYF	TGTGCCAGCAGCTTCGCGGCTAGCGGGGGCCCTGGTACGCAGTATTTT
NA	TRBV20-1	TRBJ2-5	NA	CSARVTSFETQYF	TGCAGTGCTAGGGTTACTAGTTTTGAGACCCAGTACTTC
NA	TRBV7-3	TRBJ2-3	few	CASSSGGSDTQYF	TGTGCCAGCAGCTCAGGCGGTTCTGATACGCAGTATTTT
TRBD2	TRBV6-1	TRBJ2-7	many	CASRPASSGIRGEQYF	TGTGCCAGCAGGCCCGCCTCTAGCGGGATTCGGGGCGAGCAGTACTTC
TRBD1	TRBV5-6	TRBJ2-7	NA	CASRSVDRGLSEQYF	TGTGCCAGCAGGTCTGTGGACAGGGGACTATCCGAGCAGTACTTC
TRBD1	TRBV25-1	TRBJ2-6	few	CASSPRPGQGAHAGANVLTF	TGTGCCAGCAGTCCACGCCCGGGACAGGGGGCACACGCGGGGGCCAACGTCCTGACTTTC
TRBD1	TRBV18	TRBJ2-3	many	CASSPLTGGTDTQYF	TGTGCCAGCTCACCACTGACAGGGGGGACGGATACGCAGTATTTT
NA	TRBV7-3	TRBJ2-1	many	CASSREAPGEQFF	TGTGCCAGCAGCCGTGAAGCTCCGGGTGAGCAGTTCTTC
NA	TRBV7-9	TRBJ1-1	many	CASSPQGPLARTEAFF	TGTGCCAGCAGCCCACAGGGCCCCCTGGCAAGGACTGAAGCTTTCTTT
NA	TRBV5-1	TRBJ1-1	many	CASSSPAAEAFF	TGCGCCAGCAGCTCGCCGGCGGCTGAAGCTTTCTTT
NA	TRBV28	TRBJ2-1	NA	CASSSSGGGTYNEQFF	TGTGCCAGCAGCTCCTCCGGCGGAGGAACCTACAATGAGCAGTTCTTC
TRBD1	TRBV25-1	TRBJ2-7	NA	CASKDRASTYEQYF	TGTGCCAGCAAGGACAGGGCATCCACCTACGAGCAGTACTTC
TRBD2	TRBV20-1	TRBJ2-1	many	CSAVTSGRGSYNEQFF	TGCAGTGCTGTGACTAGCGGGAGAGGATCCTACAATGAGCAGTTCTTC
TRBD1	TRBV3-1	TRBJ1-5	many	CASSTGGGRQPQHF	TGTGCCAGCAGTACAGGGGGAGGAAGGCAGCCCCAGCATTTT
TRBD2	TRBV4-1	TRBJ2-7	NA	CASSHPPSGRLEQYF	TGCGCCAGCAGCCATCCCCCTAGCGGGAGACTCGAGCAGTACTTC
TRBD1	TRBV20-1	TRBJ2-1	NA	CSATAGTGVKEQFF	TGCAGTGCTACCGCCGGGACAGGGGTTAAGGAGCAGTTCTTC